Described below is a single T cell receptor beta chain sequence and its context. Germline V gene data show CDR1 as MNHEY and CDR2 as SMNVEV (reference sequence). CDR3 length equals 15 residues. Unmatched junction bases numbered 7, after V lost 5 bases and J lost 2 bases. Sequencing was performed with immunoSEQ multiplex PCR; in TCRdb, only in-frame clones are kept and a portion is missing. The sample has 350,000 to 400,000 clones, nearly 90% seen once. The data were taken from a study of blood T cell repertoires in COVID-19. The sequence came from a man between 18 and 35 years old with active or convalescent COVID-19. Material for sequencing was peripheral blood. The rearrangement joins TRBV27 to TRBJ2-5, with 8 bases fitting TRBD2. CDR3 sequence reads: CASSLGAGGQETQYF. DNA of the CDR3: TGTGCCAGCAGTCTAGGGGCGGGAGGACAAGAGACCCAGTACTTC.